These T cell receptor beta chains were read from a single sample in a study of shared clonotypes between healthy human individuals. Generated by immunoSEQ multiplex PCR, the TCRdb table keeps only in-frame clones and is missing some. The profile covers 2 million to 3 million clones, with roughly 92% appearing a single time and roughly 0.13% taken by the ten largest. Material: naive CD4+ T cells sorted from blood. Receptors originate from a man between 18 and 35 years old in good health. Each CDR3 is given with its conserved first and last residue. The D gene is left open where the match is weak. Expanded clones get a size class; other rows say once, few or many, or leave the size out.

D	size	V	J	DNA	CDR3
.	.	TRBV30	TRBJ2-7	TGTGCCTGGAGTGTATTGACGGTGAGCTCCTACGAGCAGTACTTC	CAWSVLTVSSYEQYF
TRBD1	.	TRBV27	TRBJ1-1	TGTGCCAGCAGTTCCGGGACAGGGCAAGCTTTCTTT	CASSSGTGQAFF
.	.	TRBV15	TRBJ2-5	TGTGCCACCAGCAGAGATAAGGGGGGGGAGACCCAGTACTTC	CATSRDKGGETQYF
.	once	TRBV5-4	TRBJ1-2	TGTGCCAGCAGCTTCTGGCTCTTCTATGGCTACACCTTC	CASSFWLFYGYTF
TRBD1	.	TRBV28	TRBJ2-7	TGTGCCAGCAGTCCCTGGGACAGGGACTCCTACGAGCAGTACTTC	CASSPWDRDSYEQYF
.	.	TRBV28	TRBJ2-2	TGTGCCAGCAGTTTACTCACGAACACCGGGGAGCTGTTTTTT	CASSLLTNTGELFF
.	.	TRBV5-1	TRBJ2-6	TGCGCCAGCAGCTTGGGGGGCTCTGGCTCTGGGGCCAACGTCCTGACTTTC	CASSLGGSGSGANVLTF
.	.	TRBV15	TRBJ1-5	TGTGCCACCAGCAGAGAGGCGGAAAATCAGCCCCAGCATTTT	CATSREAENQPQHF
.	once	TRBV12-5	TRBJ2-3	TGTGCTAGTGGTTTAGGTGGGAGCGGCACAGATACGCAGTATTTT	CASGLGGSGTDTQYF
TRBD2	.	TRBV9	TRBJ2-7	TGTGCCAGCAGCGTAGGATTAGCGGGAGCACCTAACTACGAGCAGTACTTC	CASSVGLAGAPNYEQYF
TRBD1	.	TRBV19	TRBJ2-7	TGTGCCAGTAGTATTTTAGGGGGCGATTCCTACGAGCAGTACTTC	CASSILGGDSYEQYF
.	.	TRBV28	TRBJ1-4	TGTGCCAGCAGCCTCACCGGGTCTAATGAAAAACTGTTTTTT	CASSLTGSNEKLFF
.	.	TRBV30	TRBJ2-5	TGTGCCTGGAGACCTCTCGGGGAGACCCAGTACTTC	CAWRPLGETQYF
.	.	TRBV18	TRBJ2-1	TGTGCCAGCTCACCTGATCGCGGGGATCTTTACAATGAGCAGTTCTTC	CASSPDRGDLYNEQFF
.	.	TRBV25-1	TRBJ1-2	TGTGCCAGCAGTGACCCGCCGGGTACCCAATTTAGGTATGGCTACACCTTC	CASSDPPGTQFRYGYTF
.	.	TRBV30	TRBJ2-7	TGTGCCAGTAGGGGTGACGAGCAGTACTTC	CASRGDEQYF
.	few	TRBV6-5	TRBJ1-6	TGTGCCAGCAGGAGGGGGAAACTTAATTCACCCCTCCACTTT	CASRRGKLNSPLHF
.	.	TRBV7-9	TRBJ2-3	TGTGCCAGCAGCCCGGACGGGCAGAGGGCAGATACGCAGTATTTT	CASSPDGQRADTQYF
.	.	TRBV10-1	TRBJ2-7	TGCGCCAGCACGATAGTCCGGGTCTACGAGCAGTACTTC	CASTIVRVYEQYF
.	.	TRBV19	TRBJ2-1	TGTGCCAGTAGTATAGCTAATTACAATGAGCAGTTCTTC	CASSIANYNEQFF
.	.	TRBV4-1	TRBJ2-3	TGCGCCAGCAGCCAGGAAACCGGGACTTCTTTAGGTACGCAGTATTTT	CASSQETGTSLGTQYF
TRBD1	.	TRBV4-2	TRBJ2-1	TGTGCCAGCAGCCAGGTGGACAGGGACAGGGATGAGCAGTTCTTC	CASSQVDRDRDEQFF
.	.	TRBV4-2	TRBJ1-3	TGTGCCAGCAGCCAGGCCCAGGGAACCGGAAACACCATATATTTT	CASSQAQGTGNTIYF
.	.	TRBV11-2	TRBJ2-5	TGTGCCAGCAGCTTACTGGGGACCTACCTGGGGACCCAGTACTTC	CASSLLGTYLGTQYF
TRBD1	.	TRBV2	TRBJ2-2	TGTGCCAGCAGCGCACAGGGGACCGGGGAGCTGTTTTTT	CASSAQGTGELFF
.	.	TRBV6-1	TRBJ2-7	TGTGCCAGCAAGGGGGGGGTGATCCCTACCTACGAGCAGTACTTC	CASKGGVIPTYEQYF
.	.	TRBV27	TRBJ1-1	TGTGCCAGCAGCTGGAGACTGAACACTGAAGCTTTCTTT	CASSWRLNTEAFF
.	few	TRBV10-3	TRBJ1-2	TGTGCCATCAGTGAGATGGCGAACTATGGCTACACCTTC	CAISEMANYGYTF
TRBD2	.	TRBV6-1	TRBJ2-3	TGTGCCAGCAGTCAAGTCGTAGGACTAGCGGAGTATCCAGATACGCAGTATTTT	CASSQVVGLAEYPDTQYF
TRBD2	.	TRBV14	TRBJ2-5	TGTGCCAGCAGCGGCCTAGCGGGAAGTCCCCAAGAGACCCAGTACTTC	CASSGLAGSPQETQYF
.	.	TRBV14	TRBJ2-7	TGTGCCAGCAGCCAAGGGCTAGGGGGCTACGAGCAGTACTTC	CASSQGLGGYEQYF
TRBD2	.	TRBV9	TRBJ2-3	TGTGCCAGCAGCGAATCTAGCGGGAGGAGGCCAGATACGCAGTATTTT	CASSESSGRRPDTQYF
.	.	TRBV29-1	TRBJ1-1	TGCAGCGCCCAGCTAAGCCCTGGCGCTGAAGCTTTCTTT	CSAQLSPGAEAFF
.	.	TRBV5-1	TRBJ2-1	TGCGCCAGCAGCCCCCCGAGTCCCTCACTGGAGCAGTTCTTC	CASSPPSPSLEQFF
TRBD2	.	TRBV7-2	TRBJ2-5	TGTGCCAGCAGCTTATTTAGCGGGGGGGTTTCATGGACCCAGTACTTC	CASSLFSGGVSWTQYF
TRBD2	.	TRBV19	TRBJ2-2	TGTGCCAGTAGTAGGACTAGCGGGAGGGGGAGAACCGGGGAGCTGTTTTTT	CASSRTSGRGRTGELFF
TRBD1	.	TRBV6-5	TRBJ2-7	TGTGCCAGCAGTTACCGTAGACAGGGGTACGAGCAGTACTTC	CASSYRRQGYEQYF
TRBD1	.	TRBV5-1	TRBJ1-5	TGCGCCAGCAGCTCGACAGGGGCGTACAATCAGCCCCAGCATTTT	CASSSTGAYNQPQHF
.	.	TRBV28	TRBJ1-1	TGTGCCAGCAGCTCCCCCGGGGGTTTGAACACTGAAGCTTTCTTT	CASSSPGGLNTEAFF
.	few	TRBV30	TRBJ2-1	TGTGCCTGGAGTGGGAAGGGAGGGCAGTTCTTC	CAWSGKGGQFF
.	.	TRBV6-5	TRBJ1-1	TGTGCCAGCAGTTACTCGACCAGGACTGAAGCTTTCTTT	CASSYSTRTEAFF
TRBD2	.	TRBV10-3	TRBJ2-2	TGTGCCATCAGTGGACTAGCGGGAGCGAACACCGGGGAGCTGTTTTTT	CAISGLAGANTGELFF
TRBD2	once	TRBV6-4	TRBJ2-3	TGTGCCAGCAGTGATTTTCTCCGGGAGGACGTAGATACGCAGTATTTT	CASSDFLREDVDTQYF
.	.	TRBV4-1	TRBJ1-6	TGCGCCAGCAGCCAAGAGGGGGCGCGCTCACCCCTCCACTTT	CASSQEGARSPLHF
TRBD1	.	TRBV10-2	TRBJ1-2	TGCGCCAGCAGTGATTCCGACAGGGCATCGGGCAATGGCTACACCTTC	CASSDSDRASGNGYTF
.	.	TRBV18	TRBJ1-3	TGTGCCAGCTCACCACTCTTTCAACAGGGAGCAGGAAACACCATATATTTT	CASSPLFQQGAGNTIYF
TRBD2	.	TRBV7-9	TRBJ2-1	TGTGCCAGCAGCCCGTCGGCGGGAGCGAATGAGCAGTTCTTC	CASSPSAGANEQFF
.	.	TRBV30	TRBJ1-1	TGTGCCTGGACCAGAATTAACACTGAAGCTTTCTTT	CAWTRINTEAFF
.	.	TRBV27	TRBJ1-6	TGTGCCAGCAGTTTATTTGGGCTGGATTCACCCCTCCACTTT	CASSLFGLDSPLHF
.	.	TRBV6-1	TRBJ2-6	TGTGCCAGCAGGGGATCTGGGGCCAACGTCCTGACTTTC	CASRGSGANVLTF
.	.	TRBV19	TRBJ1-4	TGTGCCACCAAAAAGGTGGGCGAGGCCCAAGAAAAACTGTTTTTT	CATKKVGEAQEKLFF
.	.	TRBV2	TRBJ2-1	TGTGCCAGCAGTGAAGCGGGGGCCTCCTACAATGAGCAGTTCTTC	CASSEAGASYNEQFF
TRBD1	few	TRBV29-1	TRBJ1-1	TGCAGCGTCGACAGGGCGAACACTGAAGCTTTCTTT	CSVDRANTEAFF
TRBD1	.	TRBV11-2	TRBJ1-1	TGTGCCAGCAGCACAGGGGGCACGACTGAAGCTTTCTTT	CASSTGGTTEAFF
TRBD2	.	TRBV5-1	TRBJ2-3	TGCGCCAGCAGCTTCGACAAGCGGGGGGCCGATACGCAGTATTTT	CASSFDKRGADTQYF
TRBD2	.	TRBV7-2	TRBJ2-1	TGTGCCAGCAGCTTCTTTTTAGGCGGGGGAGGGTCCGAGCAGTTCTTC	CASSFFLGGGGSEQFF
.	.	TRBV6-6	TRBJ2-7	TGTGCCAGCAGTTACTACGGACAATCGGGCGAGCAGTACTTC	CASSYYGQSGEQYF
.	.	TRBV4-2	TRBJ2-4	TGTGCCAGCAGCCTCTCAGGACTGGACATTCAGTACTTC	CASSLSGLDIQYF